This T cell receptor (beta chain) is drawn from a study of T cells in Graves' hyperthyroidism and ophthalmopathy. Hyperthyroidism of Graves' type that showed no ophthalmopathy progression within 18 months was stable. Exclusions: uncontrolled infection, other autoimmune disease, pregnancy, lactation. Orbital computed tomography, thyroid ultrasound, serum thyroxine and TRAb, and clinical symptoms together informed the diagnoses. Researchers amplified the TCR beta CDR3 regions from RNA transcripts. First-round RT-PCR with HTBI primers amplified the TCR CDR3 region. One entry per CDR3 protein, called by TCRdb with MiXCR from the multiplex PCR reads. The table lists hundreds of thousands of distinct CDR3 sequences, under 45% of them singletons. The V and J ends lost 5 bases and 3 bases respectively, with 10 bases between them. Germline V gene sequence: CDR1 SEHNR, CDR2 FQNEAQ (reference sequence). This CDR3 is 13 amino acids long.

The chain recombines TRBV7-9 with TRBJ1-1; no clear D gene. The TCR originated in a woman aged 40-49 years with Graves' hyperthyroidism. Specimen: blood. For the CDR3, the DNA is TGTGCCAGCAGCGTGGCTAGGGACACTGAAGCTTTCTTT. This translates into CASSVARDTEAFF. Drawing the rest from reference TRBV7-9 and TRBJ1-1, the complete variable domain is DTGVSQNPRHKITKRGQNVTFRCDPISEHNRLYWYRQTLGQGPEFLTYFQNEAQLEKSRLLSDRFSAERPKGSFSTLEIQRTEQGDSAMYLCASSVARDTEAFFGQGTRLTVV.